The subject of this entry is one T cell receptor beta chain. Its specificity is unknown. V was pared by 1 base and J by 6 bases, with 16 bases between. The CDR3 length is 14 residues. CDR1 and CDR2 (germline): GTSNPN, SVGIG (reference sequence). These data come from a study of cytomegalovirus exposure and HLA in healthy donors. Study outcomes and limitations: Listed as cytomegalovirus-associated were more than 150 TCR beta chains. The dataset shows that most TCR sequences were rare, while some public TCRs occurred in many donors. In terms of immune exposure information, only CMV serostatus was available. Reportedly, diagnosis of cytomegalovirus status by the classifier showed high specificity and sensitivity.

The PCR employed 60 Vbeta primers together with 13 Jbeta primers. The data were produced by immunoSEQ multiplex PCR, yet TCRdb's version contains in-frame clones alone and is incomplete. The repertoire holds 55,000 to 75,000 clones, roughly 60% seen once, with around 2.8% in the top ten. This TCR was sampled from a man aged 25-45 years in good health and CMV-seronegative. Sequenced material: PBMCs. The rearrangement uses TRBV30 and TRBJ2-7; TRBD2 might be the D (7 bases). CDR3 in amino acids: CAWSGTRGGGEQYF. The CDR3 nucleotides read TGTGCCTGGAGTGGAACTAGGGGGGGTGGCGAGCAGTACTTC.